The TCR beta chain described here comes from a study of blood T cell repertoires in COVID-19. Overall study context: Material from acute and convalescent COVID-19 was sourced from the United States, Italy and Spain. The cDNA or gDNA used as material had been derived from T cells, B-cell-depleted T cells, or PBMCs.

This clone was found once. Seattle's cohort entered during active infection and was followed longitudinally. The CDR3 spans 16 residues. V dropped 1 base and J dropped 0 bases, with 12 bases sitting between them. Germline V gene lookup returns CDR1 SGHRS and CDR2 YFSETQ. In the original processing: Amplifying reference gene primers gave estimates of nucleated cell counts. Assay used: immunoSEQ multiplex PCR; TCRdb lists only in-frame clones, some missing. The V and J calls and clone size are taken from that table; D and trimming were inferred from the DNA. The table shows approximately 170,000 clones, with over 80% occurring only once.

The gene calls are TRBV5-1 and TRBJ2-3; D is ambiguous. Material for sequencing was peripheral blood. The receptor's source is a woman aged 65 to 85 with COVID-19, enrolled during active disease. For the CDR3, the DNA is TGCGCCAGCAGCTTGCGCCCAGTAACAAGCACAGATACGCAGTATTTT. Amino acid sequence: CASSLRPVTSTDTQYF. The whole variable domain, filled in from reference TRBV5-1 and TRBJ2-3, reads KAGVTQTPRYLIKTRGQQVTLSCSPISGHRSVSWYQQTPGQGLQFLFEYFSETQRNKGNFPGRFSGRQFSNSRSEMNVSTLELGDSALYLCASSLRPVTSTDTQYFGPGTRLTVL.